This T cell receptor beta chain appears in the sequencing data of a study of control samples from healthy donors and cancer patients. This CDR3 contains 14 residues. V dropped 2 bases and J dropped 0 bases, with 8 bases sitting between them. The germline V gene has CDR1 ENHRY and CDR2 SYGVKD. The assay was immunoSEQ multiplex PCR, and TCRdb's table has in-frame clones only and misses some. The data show 210,000 or so clones, with around 93% seen just once and about 1.7% held by the top ten. The source is a man in his thirties or forties in good health. The chain employs TRBV10-3 and TRBJ2-7; unclear D gene. The material sequenced was blood. The CDR3 sequence: CAISEDRSSYEQYF. In nucleotides, the CDR3 is TGTGCCATCAGTGAGGATAGGAGCTCCTACGAGCAGTACTTC.